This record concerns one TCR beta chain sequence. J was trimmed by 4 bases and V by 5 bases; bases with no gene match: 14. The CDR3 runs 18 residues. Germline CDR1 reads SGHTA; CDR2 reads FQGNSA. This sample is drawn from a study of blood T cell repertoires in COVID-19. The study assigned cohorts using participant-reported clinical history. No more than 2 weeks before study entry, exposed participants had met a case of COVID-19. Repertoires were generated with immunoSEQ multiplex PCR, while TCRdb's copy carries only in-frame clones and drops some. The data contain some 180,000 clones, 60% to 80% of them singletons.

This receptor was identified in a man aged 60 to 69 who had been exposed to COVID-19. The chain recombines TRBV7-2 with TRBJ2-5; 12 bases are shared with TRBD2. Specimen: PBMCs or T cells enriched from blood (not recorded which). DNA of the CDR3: TGTGCCAGCAGCATACGGACTAGCGGGATGGGATCAGGAGAGACCCAGTACTTC. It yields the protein CASSIRTSGMGSGETQYF. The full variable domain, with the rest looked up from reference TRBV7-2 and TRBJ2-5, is GAGVSQSPSNKVTEKGKDVELRCDPISGHTALYWYRQSLGQGLEFLIYFQGNSAPDKSGLPSDRFSAERTGGSVSTLTIQRTQQEDSAVYLCASSIRTSGMGSGETQYFGPGTRLLVL.